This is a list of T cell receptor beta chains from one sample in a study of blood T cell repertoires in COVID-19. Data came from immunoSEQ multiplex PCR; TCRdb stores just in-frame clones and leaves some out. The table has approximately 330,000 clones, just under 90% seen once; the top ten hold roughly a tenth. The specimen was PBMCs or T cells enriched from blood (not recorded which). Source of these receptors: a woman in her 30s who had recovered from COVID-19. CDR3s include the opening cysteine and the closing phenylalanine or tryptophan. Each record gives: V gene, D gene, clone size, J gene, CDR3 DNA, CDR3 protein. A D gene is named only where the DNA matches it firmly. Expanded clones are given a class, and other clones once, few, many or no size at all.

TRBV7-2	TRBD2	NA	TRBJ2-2	TGTGCCAGCAGCTTGATCGGACTAGCGGGTAACACCGGGGAGCTGTTTTTT	CASSLIGLAGNTGELFF
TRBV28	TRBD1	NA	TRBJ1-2	TGTGCCAGCAGACAAGGGGGCGGCTACACCTTC	CASRQGGGYTF
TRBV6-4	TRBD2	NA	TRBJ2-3	TGTGCCAGCAGTGAATCTAGCGGAAACACAGATACGCAGTATTTT	CASSESSGNTDTQYF
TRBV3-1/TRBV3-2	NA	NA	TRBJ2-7	TGTGCCAGCAGACCGACTAAGTCGGTCGAGCAGTACTTC	CASRPTKSVEQYF
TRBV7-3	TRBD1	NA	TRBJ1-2	TGTGCCAGCAGCTTAAGTGGGACAGGGGCTATTGTAGGCTACACCTTC	CASSLSGTGAIVGYTF
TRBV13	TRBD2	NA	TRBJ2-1	TGTGCCAGCAGCTTACGAACTAGCGGGAGGAAAAATGAGCAGTTCTTC	CASSLRTSGRKNEQFF
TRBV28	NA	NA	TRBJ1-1	TGTGCCAGCAGCCTCCCGGAGGATATAGGGAGGGCTTTCTTT	CASSLPEDIGRAFF
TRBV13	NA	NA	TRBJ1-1	TGTGCCAGCAGCTTAGTCGGGCAGGGGCTTTCCCATGAAGCTTTCTTT	CASSLVGQGLSHEAFF
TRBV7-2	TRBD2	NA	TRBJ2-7	TGTGCCAGCAGCTTAGAGGCGGGAGGGTCCTACGAGCAGTACTTC	CASSLEAGGSYEQYF
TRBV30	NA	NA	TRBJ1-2	TGTGCCTGGAGTGTTCTCGCTAACTATGGCTACACCTTC	CAWSVLANYGYTF
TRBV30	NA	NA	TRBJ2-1	TGTGCCTGGAGTGTACGCCCGGGCAGGGCGAGCTACAATGAGCAGTTCTTC	CAWSVRPGRASYNEQFF
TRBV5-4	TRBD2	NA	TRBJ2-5	TGTGCCAGCAGCACCGGACTAGCGGGAGGACGACGCCAAGAGACCCAGTACTTC	CASSTGLAGGRRQETQYF
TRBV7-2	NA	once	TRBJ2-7	TGTGCCAGCAGCCCGCGGACGGGAACCTACGAGCAGTACTTC	CASSPRTGTYEQYF
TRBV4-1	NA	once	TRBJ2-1	TGCGCCAGCAGCCAATCCAGATACAATGAGCAGTTCTTC	CASSQSRYNEQFF
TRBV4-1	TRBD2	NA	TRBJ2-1	TGCGCCAGCAGCCAAGTTCAACTAGCGGGGGAAGGTGAGCAGTTCTTC	CASSQVQLAGEGEQFF
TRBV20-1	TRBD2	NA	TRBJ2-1	TGCAGTGCTAGTTATAGCGGGGGCTACAATGAGCAGTTCTTC	CSASYSGGYNEQFF
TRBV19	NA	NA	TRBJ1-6	TGTGCCAGTCAAACCCAGGGAGCGGGTTCACCCCTCCACTTT	CASQTQGAGSPLHF
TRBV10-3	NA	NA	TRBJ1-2	TGTGCCATCACTCGAGAGACTAACTATGGCTACACCTTC	CAITRETNYGYTF
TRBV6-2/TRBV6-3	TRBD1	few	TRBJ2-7	TGTGCCAGCAGTTCGGGACAGAGCCAAAACGAGCAGTACTTC	CASSSGQSQNEQYF
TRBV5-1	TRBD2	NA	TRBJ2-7	TGCGCCAGCAGGTTGGGACTAGCGGGGTATTACGAGCAGTACTTC	CASRLGLAGYYEQYF
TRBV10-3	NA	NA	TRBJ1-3	TGTGCCATCATTTCTACAAACACCATATATTTT	CAIISTNTIYF
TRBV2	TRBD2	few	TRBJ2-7	TGTGCCAGCACCTCGTCGGGGGGACTCTACGAGCAGTACTTC	CASTSSGGLYEQYF